Listed here are 28 T cell receptor beta chains from one sample, sequenced in a study of T cells in localized non-small cell lung cancer. TCRdb's table, derived via immunoSEQ multiplex PCR, lists solely in-frame clones and lacks some. This table has 30,000 to 40,000 clones, just over 85% appearing once. Sequenced material: peripheral blood mononuclear cells, taken before any cancer treatment. The receptors stem from a male donor aged 60 or over with stage II lung adenocarcinoma.

The rearrangement joins TRBV5-4 to TRBJ1-2, with D tentatively TRBD1 (5 bases). CDR1 and CDR2 (germline): SGHNT, YYREEE (reference sequence). Trimming stripped 3 bases from V and 8 bases from J, with 23 bases between. The CDR3 has 16 residues. This CDR3 reads CASSSGDRYPEGGYTF. The CDR3 nucleotides are TGTGCCAGCAGCTCCGGAGACAGATACCCGGAGGGCGGCTACACCTTC.

The rearrangement uses TRBV7-9 and TRBJ1-6, with TRBD1 matching 8 bases. CDR1 is SEHNR and CDR2 is FQNEAQ in the germline V gene (reference sequence). The CDR3 runs to 14 residues. V trimming: 5 bases; J trimming: 8 bases; junction bases outside the gene matches: 5. The CDR3 DNA reads TGTGCCAGCAGCGCGGACAGGGAGTATTCACCCCTCCACTTT. It yields the protein CASSADREYSPLHF.

In its sample, this clone was seen a few times. The chain links TRBV29-1 to TRBJ1-2; 10 bases line up with TRBD1. From germline, CDR1 is SQVTM and CDR2 ANQGSEA. With 5 bases clipped from V and 9 bases from J, the junction kept 6 bases outside the gene matches. The CDR3 is 12 amino acids. Here the CDR3 reads CSVKGQGDSYTF. The CDR3 DNA is TGCAGCGTTAAAGGACAGGGGGATAGCTACACCTTC.

The chain couples TRBV18 to TRBJ2-7, with D uncertain. Germline CDR1 is KGHSH and CDR2 is LQKENI. The CDR3 is made up of 14 amino acids. Trimming pared 8 bases from V and 0 bases from J, leaving 14 bases between. CDR3 in amino acids: CASVKTASSYEQYF. The CDR3 DNA sequence: TGTGCCAGCGTAAAAACGGCCTCCTCCTACGAGCAGTACTTC.

This chain uses TRBV6-1 with TRBJ2-7, with D perhaps TRBD2 (7 bases). Germline CDR1 reads MNHNS; CDR2 reads SASEGT. This CDR3 is built from 15 residues. V lost 6 bases and J lost 1, with 16 bases in between. The CDR3 coding sequence is TGTGCCAGCAGCCTGGGGGCTAGCGGATCCTACGAGCAGTACTTC. Residues: CASSLGASGSYEQYF.

The J gene is TRBJ1-1, the V gene TRBV7-9; unclear D gene. V shed 5 bases and J shed 4 bases, with 14 bases lying between them. The CDR3 extends over 14 amino acids. In germline, CDR1 is SEHNR, CDR2 FQNEAQ (reference sequence). The CDR3 nucleotides read TGTGCCAGCAGCGCCGGTATCAGGCGCACTGAAGCTTTCTTT. Encoded protein: CASSAGIRRTEAFF.

The CDR3 protein is CASSHSGRWGNEQFF. The CDR3 region has the DNA TGTGCCAGCAGCCATAGCGGGAGGTGGGGCAATGAGCAGTTCTTC. The V call is TRBV7-3, the J call TRBJ2-1; 10 nucleotides line up with TRBD2. The CDR3 covers 15 residues. Germline V gives CDR1 SGHTA, CDR2 FQGTGA. Germline trimming cut 5 bases from V and 6 bases from J; bases unmatched to any gene: 7.

The chain carries TRBV6-1 and TRBJ2-1; the D call may be TRBD1 or TRBD2 (5 bases each). CDR1 is MNHNS, CDR2 SASEGT, per germline. This CDR3 is 15 amino acids long. Trimming left V 4 bases short and J 0 bases short, with 10 bases between. The CDR3 nucleotides are TGTGCCAGCAGTGGGGGGTCAGGCTCCTACAATGAGCAGTTCTTC. It encodes CASSGGSGSYNEQFF.

The rearrangement joins TRBV18 to TRBJ2-7; tentatively, D is TRBD1 (6 bases). Germline V gene lookup returns CDR1 KGHSH and CDR2 LQKENI. The V and J ends lost 0 bases and 5 bases respectively, with 14 bases between them. This CDR3 contains 15 residues. CDR3 residues: CASSPPGSAGDEQYF. The CDR3 DNA sequence: TGTGCCAGCTCACCACCGGGGTCAGCAGGGGACGAGCAGTACTTC.

This clone was detected once. This chain links TRBV7-3 with TRBJ2-7, with no clear D. Trimming shortened V by 1 base and J by 7 bases, and 14 bases separated the two germline ends. CDR3 length: 14 residues. The germline gives CDR1 SGHTA, CDR2 FQGTGA. The CDR3, as DNA: TGTGCCAGCAGCTTAAGTACCGGGTCGCGTGAGCAGTACTTC. This gives the protein CASSLSTGSREQYF.

The chain joins TRBV4-1 to TRBJ2-1, with D unresolved. The germline V gene has CDR1 MGHRA and CDR2 YSYEKL. This CDR3 region has 14 residues. Deletions cut 1 base from V and 8 bases from J, with 12 bases between. The CDR3 region is CASSQVAAEHEQFF. CDR3 nucleotides: TGCGCCAGCAGCCAAGTAGCCGCCGAACATGAGCAGTTCTTC.

This clone was found a few times. The chain couples TRBV30 to TRBJ2-2; the match to TRBD1 covers 11 bases. The V and J ends lost 1 base and 7 bases, in that order; junction bases with no gene match: 5. Germline-derived CDR1 and CDR2 are GTSNPN and SVGIG (reference sequence). CDR3 length: 15 residues. The CDR3 spells CAWSGGTGGNGELFF. The DNA for the CDR3 is TGTGCCTGGAGTGGTGGGACAGGGGGGAACGGGGAGCTGTTTTTT.

This clone was detected once. The gene calls are TRBV5-6 and TRBJ2-1; a weak D match, TRBD1 (6 bases). CDR1 and CDR2 from the germline V gene are SGHDT and YYEEEE. With 1 base removed from V and 5 bases from J, the gap between germline ends came to 13 bases. The CDR3 has 15 residues. The CDR3 DNA reads TGTGCCAGCAGCTTGTTAGGCAGGGGAGACAATGAGCAGTTCTTC. Protein sequence: CASSLLGRGDNEQFF.

A word on this clone: Other DNA sequences in this sample translate to the same CDR3. This chain connects TRBV29-1 to TRBJ1-1; TRBD1 might be the D (6 bases). V lost 7 bases to trimming and J lost 5 bases, with 14 bases between them. This CDR3 is 12 amino acids long. Germline V gene data show CDR1 as SQVTM and CDR2 as ANQGSEA. The CDR3: CSGHRVGTEAFF. DNA for the CDR3: TGCAGCGGCCACAGGGTAGGAACTGAAGCTTTCTTT.

V usage is TRBV14 and J usage is TRBJ1-2, with D maybe TRBD1 (6 bases). Germline V gives CDR1 SGHDN, CDR2 FVKESK. The CDR3 covers 16 residues. Trimming cost V 4 bases and J 4 bases, with 19 bases left between them. CDR3 sequence: CASSRATRVRGYGYTF. The CDR3 nucleotides read TGTGCCAGCAGCCGAGCGACCAGGGTCAGGGGCTATGGCTACACCTTC.

The chain has TRBV27 and TRBJ1-1; a possible D gene is TRBD1 (5 bases). Germline assignment: CDR1 MNHEY and CDR2 SMNVEV (reference sequence). The CDR3 spans 14 residues. V lost 2 bases to trimming and J lost 1 base, with 8 bases between them. The CDR3 nucleotides read TGTGCCAGCAGTTTAGACGGACAGAACACTGAAGCTTTCTTT. Translating it yields CASSLDGQNTEAFF.

The V call is TRBV10-3, the J call TRBJ1-1; 7 nucleotides align to TRBD1. The CDR3 has 13 residues. Unmatched junction bases numbered 7, after V lost 4 bases and J lost 8 bases. Germline CDR1 and CDR2: ENHRY and SYGVKD. This chain's CDR3 is CAISVRDRTEAFF. The CDR3 DNA sequence: TGTGCCATCAGTGTCCGGGACAGAACAGAAGCTTTCTTT.

The chain joins TRBV5-1 to TRBJ1-5; tentatively, D is TRBD1 (6 bases). The V gene lost 4 bases and the J gene lost 7 bases, with 18 bases spanning the gap. CDR1 and CDR2 (germline): SGHRS, YFSETQ. There are 15 residues in the CDR3. For the CDR3, the DNA is TGCGCCAGCAGCCCAAAGACGGGGCAGGGGCAGCCCCAGCATTTT. Its protein is CASSPKTGQGQPQHF.

The chain recombines TRBV25-1 with TRBJ1-3; a weak D match, TRBD1 (5 bases). The CDR3 runs to 16 residues. V was pared by 5 bases and J by 0 bases, with 14 bases between. CDR1 MGHDK and CDR2 SYGVNS come from the germline V gene. The CDR3 region has the DNA TGTGCCAGCAGTCAACCGGGACTGCACTCTGGAAACACCATATATTTT. This codes for CASSQPGLHSGNTIYF.

The genes are TRBV14 and TRBJ2-1; perhaps TRBD1 as D (5 bases). With 10 bases removed from V and 5 bases from J, the gap between germline ends came to 24 bases. This CDR3 has 16 amino acids. Germline CDR1 SGHDN, CDR2 FVKESK. Here the CDR3 reads CATPQGLYSDDNEQFF. The CDR3 region has the DNA TGTGCCACCCCCCAGGGCCTCTACTCCGACGACAATGAGCAGTTCTTC.

The chain employs TRBV5-1 and TRBJ1-4; possibly TRBD1 for D (5 bases). The ends were cut back, 4 bases at V and 3 bases at J, with 16 bases in the middle. CDR3 length: 16 amino acids. CDR1 and CDR2 from the germline V gene are SGHRS and YFSETQ. CDR3 sequence reads: CASSLAGRGSNEKLFF. The CDR3 bases are TGCGCCAGCAGCCTGGCGGGGCGGGGCTCTAATGAAAAACTGTTTTTT.

The V and J genes are TRBV11-2 and TRBJ2-7, with 9 bases identical to TRBD1. J lost 3 bases, V lost 4 bases, and 7 bases had no gene match. CDR3 length: 15 amino acids. The germline CDR1 and CDR2 sequences are SGHAT and FQNNGV. The DNA of the CDR3 is TGTGCCAGCAGCTCGGCGGGACAGGGACTCTACGAGCAGTACTTC. It specifies CASSSAGQGLYEQYF.

The V gene is TRBV5-1, the J gene TRBJ2-1, with a possible D match to TRBD1 (6 bases). Germline values: CDR1 SGHRS, CDR2 YFSETQ. The CDR3 totals 13 residues. With 3 bases removed from V and 9 bases from J, the gap between germline ends came to 13 bases. CDR3 amino acids: CASSYTGSSEQFF. The CDR3 DNA reads TGCGCCAGCAGCTACACAGGGTCAAGTGAGCAGTTCTTC.

V and J are TRBV6-1 and TRBJ2-1, with 11 bases fitting TRBD2. The CDR3 runs 16 residues. Trimming took 4 bases from V and 4 from J; bases not matched to a gene: 6. Germline CDR1 is MNHNS and CDR2 is SASEGT. In nucleotides, the CDR3 is TGTGCCAGCAGTGTGGGCCCTAGCGGGAGGTACAATGAGCAGTTCTTC. Its translation is CASSVGPSGRYNEQFF.

V usage is TRBV28 and J usage is TRBJ2-7, with TRBD2 as a possible D gene (5 bases). The CDR3 covers 13 residues. CDR1 is MDHEN and CDR2 is SYDVKM in the germline V gene. V lost 5 bases to trimming and J lost 5 bases, with 13 bases between them. The CDR3 reads CASSPSPSDEQYF. For the CDR3, the DNA is TGTGCCAGCAGTCCTAGCCCTTCAGACGAGCAGTACTTC.

The V gene is TRBV5-4, the J gene TRBJ2-1, with 10 bases lining up with TRBD2. CDR3 length: 15 amino acids. Trimming removed 3 bases from V and 4 bases from J; junction bases left unmatched: 4. Germline V gene lookup returns CDR1 SGHNT and CDR2 YYREEE (reference sequence). CDR3 in amino acids: CASSSSGSNYNEQFF. As DNA, the CDR3 is TGTGCCAGCAGCTCTAGCGGGAGCAATTACAATGAGCAGTTCTTC.

In nucleotides, the CDR3 is TGTGCCTGGGACAGCCCCCAGGATACGCAGTATTTT. Translating gives CAWDSPQDTQYF. The chain has TRBV30 and TRBJ2-3; D is perhaps TRBD1 (5 bases). Germline CDR1 reads GTSNPN; CDR2 reads SVGIG (reference sequence). The CDR3 is 12 residues long. V shed 5 bases and J shed 6 bases, with 12 bases lying between them.

The genes are TRBV9 and TRBJ2-6; 7 bases line up with TRBD1. CDR3 size: 17 residues. Looked up from germline, CDR1 is SGDLS and CDR2 is YYNGEE. Trimming at V came to 3 bases and at J to 0 bases, leaving 6 bases not matched to a gene. The DNA of the CDR3 is TGTGCCAGCAGCGAGGGGGCCATCATCTCTGGGGCCAACGTCCTGACTTTC. Translation: CASSEGAIISGANVLTF.